This TCR beta chain was obtained from a study of spatial heterogeneity in lung cancer. This sample's time point: sample taken at primary tumor resection. CDR1 is SGHRS, CDR2 YFSETQ, per germline. V was cut by 1 base and J by 5 bases, with 6 bases left in between. This CDR3 is built from 12 residues. MiXCR, applied by TCRdb to the 5' RACE reads, yields one record per CDR3 protein. The sample consists of over 50,000 distinct CDR3 sequences, approximately 6% of them appearing once. This clonotype was sampled from a female donor with early-stage non-small cell lung cancer. The starting material was PBMCs, obtained at surgery. The chain combines TRBV5-1 with TRBJ2-5; D is unresolved. The CDR3 DNA reads TGCGCCAGCAGCTTGTCCGGGGAGACCCAGTACTTC. Its translation: CASSLSGETQYF.